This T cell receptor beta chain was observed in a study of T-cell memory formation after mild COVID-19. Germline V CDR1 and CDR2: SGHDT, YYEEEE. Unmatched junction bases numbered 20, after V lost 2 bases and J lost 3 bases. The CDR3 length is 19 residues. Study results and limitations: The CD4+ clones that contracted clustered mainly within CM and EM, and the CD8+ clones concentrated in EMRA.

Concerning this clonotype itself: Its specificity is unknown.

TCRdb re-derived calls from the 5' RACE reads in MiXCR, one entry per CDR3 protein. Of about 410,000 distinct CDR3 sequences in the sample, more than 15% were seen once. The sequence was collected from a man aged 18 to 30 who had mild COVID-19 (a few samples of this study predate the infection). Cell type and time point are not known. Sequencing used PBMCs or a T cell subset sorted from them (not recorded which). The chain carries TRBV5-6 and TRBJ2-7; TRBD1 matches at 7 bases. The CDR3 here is CASSLSGTAFPPRVYEQYV. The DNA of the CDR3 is TGTGCCAGCAGCTTATCCGGGACAGCTTTTCCCCCCCGAGTCTACGAGCAGTACGTC.